The entry that follows covers one TCR beta chain sequence. Its antigen is not identified. PCR involved 60 Vbeta and 13 Jbeta primers. Clones were read by immunoSEQ multiplex PCR, and TCRdb kept only the in-frame ones, dropping some. The top ten hold roughly 6% of the sample, which has 120,000 or so clones, about three quarters seen once. The data originate from a study of cytomegalovirus exposure and HLA in healthy donors. The overall study: Genetic ancestry analysis placed around 76% of the 400 or so donors that were genotyped in the Caucasian-associated cluster.

Study-level results: The authors judged a highly shared variant cluster likely a sequencing artifact.

Germline V gene data show CDR1 as SGHDT and CDR2 as YYEEEE. Trimming shortened V by 6 bases and J by 1 base, and 14 bases separated the two germline ends. This CDR3 is built from 14 residues. When sampled, the donors appeared nominally healthy, though they likely had unrecorded immune exposures. The origin of this receptor is a woman aged 40 to 49 in good health and CMV-seronegative. The chain carries TRBV5-6 and TRBJ2-7; D unresolved. Source material: PBMCs. The DNA for the CDR3 is TGTGCCAGCATCGCCTGGTCAGGTTCCTACGAGCAGTACTTC. Residues: CASIAWSGSYEQYF.